This TCR beta chain was recovered during a study of T-cell memory formation after mild COVID-19. Overall study context: Largely, TCR clusters stayed within a single donor.

TCR alpha and TCR beta cDNA libraries with sample barcodes and UMIs came from 5'RACE using constant-segment primers. TCRdb processed the 5' RACE reads anew with MiXCR; each CDR3 protein has one entry. This sample has approximately 290,000 distinct CDR3 sequences, with approximately 7.6% found just once. Concerning this clonotype: Its antigen is not identified.

V lost 4 bases to trimming and J lost 5 bases, with 18 bases between them. Germline lookup yields CDR1 SGHRS and CDR2 YFSETQ. CDR3 length equals 15 residues. General study points: Contracting CD4+ clones lay largely in CM and EM, with CD8+ ones residing in EMRA.

The rearrangement links TRBV5-1 to TRBJ2-5; no clear D gene. The TCR comes from a man aged 18 to 35 who had mild COVID-19 (a few samples of this study predate the infection). Cell type and time point are not known. Specimen: PBMCs or a T cell subset sorted from them (not recorded which). CDR3 sequence reads: CASSPDGLAPETQYF. Written as DNA, the CDR3 is TGCGCCAGCAGCCCAGATGGATTAGCTCCCGAGACCCAGTACTTC.